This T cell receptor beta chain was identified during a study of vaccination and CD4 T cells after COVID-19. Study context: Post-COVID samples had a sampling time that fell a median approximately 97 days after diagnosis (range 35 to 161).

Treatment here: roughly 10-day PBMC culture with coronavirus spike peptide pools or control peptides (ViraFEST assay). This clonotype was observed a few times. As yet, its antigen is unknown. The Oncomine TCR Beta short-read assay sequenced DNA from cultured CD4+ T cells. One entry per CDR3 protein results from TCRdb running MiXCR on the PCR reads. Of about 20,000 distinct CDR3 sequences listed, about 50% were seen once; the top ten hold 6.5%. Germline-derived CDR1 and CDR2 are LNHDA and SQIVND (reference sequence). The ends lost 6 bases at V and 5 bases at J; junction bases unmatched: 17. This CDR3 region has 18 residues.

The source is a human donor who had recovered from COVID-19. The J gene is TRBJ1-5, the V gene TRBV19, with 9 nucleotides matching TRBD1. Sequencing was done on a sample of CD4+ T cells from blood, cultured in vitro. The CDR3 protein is CASSRGGQGGPGDQPQHF. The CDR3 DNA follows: TGTGCCAGTAGCCGGGGGGGACAGGGAGGCCCGGGGGATCAGCCCCAGCATTTT. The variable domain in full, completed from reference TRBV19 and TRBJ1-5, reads DGGITQSPKYLFRKEGQNVTLSCEQNLNHDAMYWYRQDPGQGLRLIYYSQIVNDFQKGDIAEGYSVSREKKESFPLTVTSAQKNPTAFYLCASSRGGQGGPGDQPQHFGDGTRLSIL.